This T cell receptor beta chain is from a study of human T cells and chemical hapten exposure. At the level of the study: Scalp application of diphenylcyclopropenone was performed weekly in patients across the entire roughly 25-week study. Patch tests of 0.01% DPC on the upper back were read at 6 days.

From the RACE reads, TCRdb called clonotypes with MiXCR, one entry per CDR3 protein. The repertoire holds more than 35,000 distinct CDR3 sequences, with over 5.5% as singletons. The table lists this clonotype with many counts. Its antigen is as yet unknown. The CDR3 has 15 residues. V lost 5 bases, J lost 4 bases, and 4 bases stayed unmatched. Germline-derived CDR1 and CDR2 are SGHTA and FQGNSA. Study-level points and caveats: Among expanded TCRs, significantly more large CDR3 similarity clusters formed than among controls.

The time point is: patch test 1, 2 weeks after DPC sensitization. The treatment was: therapeutic diphenylcyclopropenone sensitization with weekly scalp DPC. The authors extracted total RNA from unfractionated whole blood. Staff drew blood before applying each patch test. This TCR was sampled from a woman aged 25-40 years with alopecia areata. Some clones in this sample may be carry-over from other donors' samples. Sample: whole blood, taken in connection with sensitization to the hapten diphenylcyclopropenone (DPC). This chain links TRBV7-2 with TRBJ2-3; TRBD1 matches at 12 bases. In nucleotides, the CDR3 is TGTGCCAGCAGCCAGGGACAGGGGGCAGCAGATACGCAGTATTTT. Translation: CASSQGQGAADTQYF.